This T cell receptor beta chain was documented in a study of blood T cell repertoires in COVID-19. Overall study: Researchers got acute and convalescent COVID-19 samples from the United States, Italy and Spain.

The germline gives CDR1 SGHVS, CDR2 FNYEAQ. The CDR3 has 13 amino acids. Trimming took off 1 base at V and 7 bases at J, with 8 bases between the two ends. TCRdb's copy holds only in-frame clones and misses some; the assay was immunoSEQ multiplex PCR. The sample contains approximately 110,000 clones, roughly two thirds of which appear only once. Sequenced material: peripheral blood. This chain uses TRBV7-6 with TRBJ1-5; TRBD1 is a possible D gene (6 bases). The receptor was isolated from a man older than 75 with acute or convalescent COVID-19. The CDR3: CASSLGGQQPQHF. The CDR3, as DNA: TGTGCCAGCAGCTTAGGGGGGCAGCAGCCCCAGCATTTT.